The 29 T cell receptor beta chains reported below all come from one sample, sequenced in a study of beta chain features in type 1 diabetes. Isolated RNA was reverse transcribed in full, so expressed TCRB transcripts were sequenced. Sequencing used immunoSEQ multiplex PCR; TCRdb keeps in-frame clones, though not all of them. The sample lists about 41,000 clones; over 50% were seen once. General study findings and limits: A moderate, significant TCRB CDR3 shortening appeared in type 1 diabetes across four CD4+ subsets.

These receptors' antigens are unknown. The sample taken for sequencing was Tregs from blood. The receptor source for this set is a man younger than 40 with type 1 diabetes. Some clones in this sample may be carry-over from other donors' samples.

This sequence joins TRBV7-2 and TRBJ2-2; possible D gene TRBD1, 5 bases. V was pared by 4 bases and J by 6 bases, with 9 bases between. CDR1 SGHTA and CDR2 FQGNSA come from the germline V gene. This CDR3 has 13 amino acids. The DNA of the CDR3 is TGTGCCAGCAGCTCCTCCAGGGCCGGGGAGCTGTTTTTT. The encoded protein is CASSSSRAGELFF.

This clone turned up a few times. The gene calls are TRBV9 and TRBJ1-4, with 7 bases identical to TRBD1. Germline V gene data show CDR1 as SGDLS and CDR2 as YYNGEE. CDR3 length: 12 amino acids. The V gene end was trimmed by 2 bases and the J gene end by 11 bases; junction bases not matched to a gene: 3. For the CDR3, the DNA is TGTGCCAGCAGCGTTTCGACAGGGAAACTGTTTTTT. It codes for CASSVSTGKLFF.

V usage is TRBV5-1 and J usage is TRBJ2-1; maybe TRBD1 (5 bases). The germline CDR1 and CDR2 sequences are SGHRS and YFSETQ. Trimming pared 5 bases from V and 0 bases from J, leaving 12 bases between. The CDR3 sequence is 15 residues long. The CDR3 DNA reads as TGCGCCAGCAGAAAGACAGTTTCCTCCTACAATGAGCAGTTCTTC. This encodes CASRKTVSSYNEQFF.

The gene calls are TRBV9 and TRBJ2-7; D uncertain. The CDR3 has 14 amino acids. The V gene's germline CDR1 is SGDLS and CDR2 YYNGEE. V was pared by 2 bases and J by 2 bases, with 11 bases between. Here the CDR3 reads CASSVSPGTYEQYF. Written as DNA, the CDR3 is TGTGCCAGCAGCGTTAGTCCAGGAACCTACGAGCAGTACTTC. Full variable domain (outside the CDR3, taken from reference TRBV9 and TRBJ2-7): DSGVTQTPKHLITATGQRVTLRCSPRSGDLSVYWYQQSLDQGLQFLIQYYNGEERAKGNILERFSAQQFPDLHSELNLSSLELGDSALYFCASSVSPGTYEQYFGPGTRLTVT.

The rearrangement joins TRBV4-1 to TRBJ2-1, with 13 nucleotides matching TRBD2. V shed 0 bases, J shed 4 bases, and the junction held 3 bases outside the gene matches. Germline V gene sequence: CDR1 MGHRA, CDR2 YSYEKL. The CDR3 has 17 residues. CDR3 region: CASSQERGLAGYNEQFF. In DNA, the CDR3 is TGCGCCAGCAGCCAAGAAAGGGGACTAGCGGGGTACAATGAGCAGTTCTTC.

This clone was seen a handful of times. The chain recombines TRBV5-4 with TRBJ2-1; the match to TRBD2 covers 12 bases. Germline V lookup: CDR1 SGHNT, CDR2 YYREEE (reference sequence). This CDR3 is built from 15 residues. Unmatched junction bases numbered 2, after V lost 2 bases and J lost 5 bases. In nucleotides, the CDR3 is TGTGCCAGCAGCTTCCGACTAGCGGGGGACAATGAGCAGTTCTTC. Its translation is CASSFRLAGDNEQFF.

Only one count was recorded for this clone. CDR3 sequence reads: CASSYAGDTEAFF. As DNA, the CDR3 is TGCGCCAGCAGCTACGCGGGGGACACTGAAGCTTTCTTT. V and J are TRBV5-1 and TRBJ1-1, with TRBD1 as a possible D gene (5 bases). The germline V gene encodes CDR1 SGHRS and CDR2 YFSETQ. The CDR3 runs 13 residues. Trimming pared 3 bases from V and 3 bases from J, leaving 9 bases between. Combining the CDR3 with reference TRBV5-1 and TRBJ1-1 gives the whole variable domain KAGVTQTPRYLIKTRGQQVTLSCSPISGHRSVSWYQQTPGQGLQFLFEYFSETQRNKGNFPGRFSGRQFSNSRSEMNVSTLELGDSALYLCASSYAGDTEAFFGQGTRLTVV.

J is TRBJ1-6 and V is TRBV2; no reliable D call. The CDR3 has 12 residues. Germline V gene lookup returns CDR1 SNHLY and CDR2 FYNNEI. Trimming removed 7 bases from V and 7 bases from J, with 8 bases in between. CDR3 amino acids: CASNGLNSPLHF. The CDR3 bases are TGTGCCAGCAATGGCTTAAATTCACCCCTCCACTTT.

This chain joins TRBV7-9 and TRBJ1-5, with 7 positions matching TRBD1. This CDR3 region has 14 residues. Germline loops: CDR1 SEHNR, CDR2 FQNEAQ (reference sequence). V dropped 3 bases and J dropped 5; count of bases not matched to a gene: 4. CDR3 sequence reads: CASSLTGPHQPQHF. The CDR3 nucleotides are TGTGCCAGCAGCTTGACAGGGCCCCATCAGCCCCAGCATTTT.

This clone was seen a few times. The chain links TRBV5-1 to TRBJ2-1; a weak D match, TRBD1 (6 bases). V dropped 0 bases and J dropped 1 base, with 8 bases sitting between them. The CDR3 sequence is 15 residues long. CDR1 is SGHRS, CDR2 YFSETQ, per germline. The CDR3 reads CASSLEGVSYNEQFF. Here the CDR3 DNA reads TGCGCCAGCAGCTTGGAGGGGGTTTCCTACAATGAGCAGTTCTTC. The variable domain in full, completed from reference TRBV5-1 and TRBJ2-1, reads KAGVTQTPRYLIKTRGQQVTLSCSPISGHRSVSWYQQTPGQGLQFLFEYFSETQRNKGNFPGRFSGRQFSNSRSEMNVSTLELGDSALYLCASSLEGVSYNEQFFGPGTRLTVL.

V is TRBV7-2 and J is TRBJ2-7; D call uncertain. V was shortened by 5 bases and J by 6 bases, with 14 bases between the two germline ends. The CDR3 length is 13 residues. CDR1 and CDR2 from the germline V gene are SGHTA and FQGNSA. In DNA form, the CDR3 reads TGTGCCAGCAGCCCGAGCCGAGGTGGCGAGCAGTACTTC. Protein: CASSPSRGGEQYF.

This chain uses TRBV7-9 with TRBJ1-2; the D gene is possibly TRBD1 (6 bases). V dropped 3 bases and J dropped 6 bases, with 17 bases sitting between them. CDR3 length equals 15 residues. Germline values: CDR1 SEHNR, CDR2 FQNEAQ (reference sequence). CDR3 sequence (DNA): TGTGCCAGCAGCTTTGACAGAGCTAAGGGGGATGGCTACACCTTC. It is translated as CASSFDRAKGDGYTF.

This rearrangement joins TRBV6-5 to TRBJ2-5; TRBD1 agrees at 11 bases. Matching the DNA end better, TRBJ2-7 makes the J call doubtful. CDR3 length: 15 amino acids. Germline loops: CDR1 MNHEY, CDR2 SVGAGI. The DNA for the CDR3 is TGTGCCAGCAGACCTAGGACAGGGGGCGATTACGAGCAGTACTTC. This gives the protein CASRPRTGGDYEQYF.

This clone was seen a handful of times. The chain is built from TRBV18 and TRBJ2-1; TRBD2 is a possible D gene (7 bases). CDR3 length equals 14 residues. Germline V gives CDR1 KGHSH, CDR2 LQKENI. V dropped 3 bases and J dropped 7 bases, with 13 bases sitting between them. CDR3 in DNA: TGTGCCAGCTCACCCCAAGGGGGGGAGAATGAGCAGTTCTTC. Its protein is CASSPQGGENEQFF.

V usage is TRBV18 and J usage is TRBJ2-7; TRBD1 agrees at 7 bases. This CDR3 comprises 12 residues. Germline V lookup: CDR1 KGHSH, CDR2 LQKENI. J lost 7 bases, V lost 6 bases, and 6 bases had no gene match. The CDR3 DNA follows: TGTGCCAGCTCCGACAGGGCCCTGGAGCAGTACTTC. This encodes CASSDRALEQYF. Complete variable domain (other parts from reference TRBV18 and TRBJ2-7): NAGVMQNPRHLVRRRGQEARLRCSPMKGHSHVYWYRQLPEEGLKFMVYLQKENIIDESGMPKERFSAEFPKEGPSILRIQQVVRGDSAAYFCASSDRALEQYFGPGTRLTVT.

In this sample, this clone turned up a few times. The chain links TRBV23-1 to TRBJ1-2, with D possibly matching TRBD1 (5 bases). TRBV23-1 is annotated as an ORF whose role is uncertain. V was cut by 7 bases and J by 1 base, with 19 bases left in between. This CDR3 has 16 amino acids. The chain's CDR3 is CASTPGRFHLNYGYTF. CDR3 nucleotides: TGCGCCAGCACCCCAGGGAGGTTCCACCTTAACTATGGCTACACCTTC.

The J gene is TRBJ1-1, the V gene TRBV28; weak D call: TRBD1 (6 bases). Germline loops: CDR1 MDHEN, CDR2 SYDVKM. This CDR3 has 11 residues. V lost 3 bases and J 10 bases, leaving 9 bases between the germline ends. In nucleotides, the CDR3 is TGTGCCAGCAGTTTCAGGGGCTTAGCTTTCTTT. This gives the protein CASSFRGLAFF.

The J gene is TRBJ2-6, the V gene TRBV10-3, with D possibly TRBD1 on 6 matching bases. In germline, CDR1 is ENHRY, CDR2 SYGVKD. The CDR3 runs to 16 residues. V lost 4 bases, J lost 2 bases, and 12 bases lay in between. CDR3 in amino acids: CAISVSPGAGANVLTF. The CDR3 region has the DNA TGTGCCATCAGTGTCTCCCCAGGGGCTGGGGCCAACGTCCTGACTTTC.

This chain uses TRBV9 with TRBJ2-3; D perhaps matches TRBD2 (6 bases). Germline CDR1 SGDLS, CDR2 YYNGEE. V lost 0 bases and J lost 3, with 23 bases in between. The CDR3 is 19 amino acids. The CDR3 region has the DNA TGTGCCAGCAGCGTAGGTCATCTGAGGCGGGGAGTGGGTACAGATACGCAGTATTTT. This encodes CASSVGHLRRGVGTDTQYF.

The genes are TRBV6-6 and TRBJ2-7, with TRBD2 matching 7 bases. V shed 4 bases and J 13 bases; nucleotides not matched to a gene: 13. The CDR3 contains 13 residues. The germline V gene encodes CDR1 MNHNY and CDR2 SVGAGI (reference sequence). CDR3 amino acids: CASSSHSRTRDYF. The CDR3 bases are TGTGCCAGCAGTTCACACTCCCGGACTAGGGACTACTTC.

This clone has a handful of counts. This CDR3 reads CASSWPPDTQYF. The CDR3 DNA reads as TGTGCCAGCAGTTGGCCGCCAGATACGCAGTATTTT. This sequence joins TRBV2 and TRBJ2-3; unclear D gene. There are 12 residues in the CDR3. V lost 5 bases to trimming and J lost 4 bases, with 7 bases between them. In germline, CDR1 is SNHLY, CDR2 FYNNEI.

The chain joins TRBV18 to TRBJ2-7; no clear D gene. This CDR3 has 15 residues. In germline, CDR1 is KGHSH, CDR2 LQKENI. Trimming took off 0 bases at V and 0 bases at J, with 9 bases between the two ends. The chain's CDR3 is CASSPPSGASYEQYF. CDR3 sequence (DNA): TGTGCCAGCTCACCACCGTCCGGAGCCTCCTACGAGCAGTACTTC. Complete variable domain (other parts from reference TRBV18 and TRBJ2-7): NAGVMQNPRHLVRRRGQEARLRCSPMKGHSHVYWYRQLPEEGLKFMVYLQKENIIDESGMPKERFSAEFPKEGPSILRIQQVVRGDSAAYFCASSPPSGASYEQYFGPGTRLTVT.

V is TRBV18 and J is TRBJ1-2, with 9 bases that match TRBD1. CDR1 is KGHSH, CDR2 LQKENI, per germline. This CDR3 is built from 15 residues. The ends lost 6 bases at V and 8 bases at J; junction bases unmatched: 13. DNA for the CDR3: TGTGCCAGCTCCCCTCCGGGACAGGGCCGATCAGGCTACACCTTC. Translated, it gives CASSPPGQGRSGYTF.

Only a few counts were recorded for this clone. The rearrangement links TRBV4-3 to TRBJ1-4; the match to TRBD1 covers 7 bases. The CDR3 length is 13 residues. Trimming at V came to 5 bases and at J to 7 bases, leaving 4 bases not matched to a gene. Germline CDR1 LGHNA, CDR2 YSLEER. The CDR3 loop is CASSTRDSEKLFF. CDR3 in DNA: TGCGCCAGCAGCACCCGGGACAGTGAAAAACTGTTTTTT.

This clone has more than one count but fewer than ten. This chain uses TRBV21-1 with TRBJ2-5; the D call of TRBD2 is as the table states it, not checked on the DNA. TRBV21-1 is reported as a pseudogene. This CDR3 is built from 19 residues. The CDR3 region is CASSKKRLAGGAYQETQYF. CDR3 sequence (DNA): TGTGCCAGCAGCAAAAAGCGATTAGCGGGGGGAGCGTACCAAGAGACCCAGTACTTC.

J is TRBJ2-2 and V is TRBV5-1; maybe TRBD1 (5 bases). The CDR3 totals 16 residues. V was cut by 0 bases and J by 7 bases, with 16 bases left in between. CDR1 is SGHRS, CDR2 YFSETQ, per germline. Here the CDR3 DNA reads TGCGCCAGCAGCTTGGTCGGACAAACCCTGGGCGGGGAGCTGTTTTTT. Translating gives CASSLVGQTLGGELFF.

This chain links TRBV18 with TRBJ1-5; the D is unclear. The CDR3 has 13 residues. Trimming pared 1 base from V and 7 bases from J, leaving 8 bases between. The germline V gene encodes CDR1 KGHSH and CDR2 LQKENI. CDR3 DNA: TGTGCCAGCTCACCACAGAGGGAACAGCCCCAGCATTTT. Translating it yields CASSPQREQPQHF.

The CDR3 protein is CASSPSRNQPQHF. The CDR3 DNA reads TGTGCCAGCAGCCCCTCCCGCAATCAGCCCCAGCATTTT. The J gene is TRBJ1-5, the V gene TRBV13; no clear D gene. Germline V CDR1 and CDR2: PRHDT, FYEKMQ (reference sequence). V was cut by 5 bases and J by 2 bases, with 7 bases left in between. CDR3 size: 13 residues.

This clone was counted between two and nine times. This sequence joins TRBV29-1 and TRBJ1-5; 7 bases match TRBD1. Losses at the gene ends were 6 bases for V and 3 bases for J; bases not matched to a gene: 5. The germline gives CDR1 SQVTM, CDR2 ANQGSEA. The CDR3 covers 13 residues. The CDR3 nucleotides are TGCAGCGTCCAACAGGGGCTCAATCAGCCCCAGCATTTT. This gives the protein CSVQQGLNQPQHF.